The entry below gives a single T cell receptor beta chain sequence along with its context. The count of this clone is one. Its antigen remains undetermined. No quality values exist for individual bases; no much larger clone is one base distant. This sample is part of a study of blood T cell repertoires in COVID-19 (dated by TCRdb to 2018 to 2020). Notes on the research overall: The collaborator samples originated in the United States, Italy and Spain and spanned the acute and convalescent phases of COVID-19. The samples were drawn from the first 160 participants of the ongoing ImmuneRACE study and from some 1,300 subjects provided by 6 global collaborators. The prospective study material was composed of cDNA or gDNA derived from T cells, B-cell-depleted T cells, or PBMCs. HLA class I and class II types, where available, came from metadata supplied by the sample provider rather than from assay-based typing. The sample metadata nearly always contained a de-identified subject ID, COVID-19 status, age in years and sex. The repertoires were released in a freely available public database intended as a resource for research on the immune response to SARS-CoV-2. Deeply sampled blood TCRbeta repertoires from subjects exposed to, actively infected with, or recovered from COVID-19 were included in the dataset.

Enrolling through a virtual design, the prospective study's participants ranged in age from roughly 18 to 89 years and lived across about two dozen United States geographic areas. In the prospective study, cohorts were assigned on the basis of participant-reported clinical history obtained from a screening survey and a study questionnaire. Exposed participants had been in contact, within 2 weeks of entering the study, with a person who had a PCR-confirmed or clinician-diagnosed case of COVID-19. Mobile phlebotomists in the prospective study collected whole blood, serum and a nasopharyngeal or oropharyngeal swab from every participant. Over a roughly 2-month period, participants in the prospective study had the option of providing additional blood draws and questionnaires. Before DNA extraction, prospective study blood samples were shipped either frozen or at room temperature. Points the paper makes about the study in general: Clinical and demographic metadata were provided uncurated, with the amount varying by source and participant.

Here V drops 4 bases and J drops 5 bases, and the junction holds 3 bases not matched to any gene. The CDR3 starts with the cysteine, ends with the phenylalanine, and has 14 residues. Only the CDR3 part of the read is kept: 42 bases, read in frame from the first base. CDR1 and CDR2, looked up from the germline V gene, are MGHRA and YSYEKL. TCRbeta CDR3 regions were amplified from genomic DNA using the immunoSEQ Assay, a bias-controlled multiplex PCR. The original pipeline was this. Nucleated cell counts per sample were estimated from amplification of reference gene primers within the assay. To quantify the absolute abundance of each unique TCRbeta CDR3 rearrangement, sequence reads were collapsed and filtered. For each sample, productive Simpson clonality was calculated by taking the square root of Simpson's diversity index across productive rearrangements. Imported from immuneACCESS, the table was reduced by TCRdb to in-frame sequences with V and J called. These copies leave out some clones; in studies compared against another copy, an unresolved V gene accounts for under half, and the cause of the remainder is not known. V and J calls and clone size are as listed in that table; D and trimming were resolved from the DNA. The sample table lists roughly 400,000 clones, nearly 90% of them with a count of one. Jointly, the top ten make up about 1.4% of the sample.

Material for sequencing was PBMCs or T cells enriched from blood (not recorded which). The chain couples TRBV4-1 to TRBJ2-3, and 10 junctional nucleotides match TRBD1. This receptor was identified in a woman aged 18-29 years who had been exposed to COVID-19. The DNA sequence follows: TGCGCCAGCAGCCCGGGGACAGGGGTAGATACGCAGTATTTT. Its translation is CASSPGTGVDTQYF.